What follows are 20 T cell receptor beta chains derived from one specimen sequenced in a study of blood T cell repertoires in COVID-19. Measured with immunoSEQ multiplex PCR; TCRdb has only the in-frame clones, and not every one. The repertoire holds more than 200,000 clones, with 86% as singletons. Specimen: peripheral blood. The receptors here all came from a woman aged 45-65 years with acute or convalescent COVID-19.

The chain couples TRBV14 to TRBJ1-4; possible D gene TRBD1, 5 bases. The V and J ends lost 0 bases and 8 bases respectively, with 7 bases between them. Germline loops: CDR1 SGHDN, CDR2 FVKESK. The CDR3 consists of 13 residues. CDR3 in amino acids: CASSQDRAEKLFF. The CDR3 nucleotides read TGTGCCAGCAGCCAAGACAGGGCGGAAAAACTGTTTTTT.

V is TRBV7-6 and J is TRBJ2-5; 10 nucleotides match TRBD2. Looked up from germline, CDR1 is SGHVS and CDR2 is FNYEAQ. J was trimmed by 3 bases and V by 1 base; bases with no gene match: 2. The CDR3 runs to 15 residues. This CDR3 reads CASSLGGLAEETQYF. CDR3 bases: TGTGCCAGCAGCTTAGGTGGACTAGCGGAAGAGACCCAGTACTTC.

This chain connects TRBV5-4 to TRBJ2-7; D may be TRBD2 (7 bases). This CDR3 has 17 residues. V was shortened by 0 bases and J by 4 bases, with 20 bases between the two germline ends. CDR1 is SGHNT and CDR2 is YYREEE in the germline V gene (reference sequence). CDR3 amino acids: CASSLGPPSGGGYEQYF. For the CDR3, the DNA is TGTGCCAGCAGCTTGGGCCCCCCATCGGGGGGCGGGTACGAGCAGTACTTC.

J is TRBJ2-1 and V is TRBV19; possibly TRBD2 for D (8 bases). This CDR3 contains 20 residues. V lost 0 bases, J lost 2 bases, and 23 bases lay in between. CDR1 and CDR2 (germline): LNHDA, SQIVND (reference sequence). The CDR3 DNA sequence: TGTGCCAGTAGTATAGATGGCCAGGGGGGCCCGGGGGGGCCCTACAATGAGCAGTTCTTC. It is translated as CASSIDGQGGPGGPYNEQFF. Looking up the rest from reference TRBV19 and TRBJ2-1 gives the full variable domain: DGGITQSPKYLFRKEGQNVTLSCEQNLNHDAMYWYRQDPGQGLRLIYYSQIVNDFQKGDIAEGYSVSREKKESFPLTVTSAQKNPTAFYLCASSIDGQGGPGGPYNEQFFGPGTRLTVL.

As DNA, the CDR3 is TGCGCCAGCAGTGTCGGCGGGAACGGTGAGCAGTTCTTC. Translating it yields CASSVGGNGEQFF. V gene TRBV10-1 combines with J gene TRBJ2-1, with a possible D match to TRBD2 (6 bases). Germline V gene lookup returns CDR1 WNHNN and CDR2 SYGVQD (reference sequence). Trimming left V 4 bases short and J 9 bases short, with 13 bases between. The CDR3 consists of 13 residues.

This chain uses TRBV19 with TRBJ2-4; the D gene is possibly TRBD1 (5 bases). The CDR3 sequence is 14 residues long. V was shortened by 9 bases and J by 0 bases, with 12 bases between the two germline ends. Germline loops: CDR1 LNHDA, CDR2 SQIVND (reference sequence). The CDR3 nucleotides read TGTGCCAGCCGTGGACATTTAGCCAAAAACATTCAGTACTTC. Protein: CASRGHLAKNIQYF.

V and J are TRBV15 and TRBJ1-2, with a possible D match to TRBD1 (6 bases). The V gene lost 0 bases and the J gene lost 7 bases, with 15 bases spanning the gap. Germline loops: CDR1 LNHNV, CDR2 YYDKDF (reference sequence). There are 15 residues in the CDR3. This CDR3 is CATSRDLRGFGGYTF. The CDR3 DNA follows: TGTGCCACCAGCAGAGATCTCAGGGGATTCGGTGGCTACACCTTC.

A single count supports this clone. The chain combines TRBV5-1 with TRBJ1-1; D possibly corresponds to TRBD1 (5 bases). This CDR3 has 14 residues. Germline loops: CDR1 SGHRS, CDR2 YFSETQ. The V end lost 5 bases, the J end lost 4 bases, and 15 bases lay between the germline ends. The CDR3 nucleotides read TGCGCCAGCAGTTCAGGGTTTTCCGGCACTGAAGCTTTCTTT. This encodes CASSSGFSGTEAFF.

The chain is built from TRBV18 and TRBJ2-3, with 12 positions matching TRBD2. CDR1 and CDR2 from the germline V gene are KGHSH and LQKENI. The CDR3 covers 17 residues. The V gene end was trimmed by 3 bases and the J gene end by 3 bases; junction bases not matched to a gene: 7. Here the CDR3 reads CASSPSPTSGRTDTQYF. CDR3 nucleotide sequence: TGTGCCAGCTCACCCTCCCCGACTAGCGGGAGAACAGATACGCAGTATTTT.

In DNA form, the CDR3 reads TGTGCCAGCAGCTCAGGACTAGATAACACCGGGGAGCTGTTTTTT. This sequence encodes CASSSGLDNTGELFF. The chain couples TRBV5-4 to TRBJ2-2, with 7 nucleotides matching TRBD2. Germline trimming cut 3 bases from V and 2 bases from J; bases unmatched to any gene: 4. This CDR3 spans 15 amino acids. CDR1 and CDR2 from the germline V gene are SGHNT and YYREEE (reference sequence).

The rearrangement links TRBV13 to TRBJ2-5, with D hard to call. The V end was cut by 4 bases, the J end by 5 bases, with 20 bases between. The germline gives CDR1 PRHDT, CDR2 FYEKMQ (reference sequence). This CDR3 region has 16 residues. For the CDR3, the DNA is TGTGCCAGCAGCTCCTCCCGCCGTGTCGGAGTTGAGACCCAGTACTTC. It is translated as CASSSSRRVGVETQYF.

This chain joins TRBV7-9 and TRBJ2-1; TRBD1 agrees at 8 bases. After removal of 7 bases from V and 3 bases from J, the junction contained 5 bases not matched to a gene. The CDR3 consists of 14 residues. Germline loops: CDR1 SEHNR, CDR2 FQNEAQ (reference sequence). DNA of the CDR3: TGTGCCAGCATACCGGGGACAGGCTACAATGAGCAGTTCTTC. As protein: CASIPGTGYNEQFF.

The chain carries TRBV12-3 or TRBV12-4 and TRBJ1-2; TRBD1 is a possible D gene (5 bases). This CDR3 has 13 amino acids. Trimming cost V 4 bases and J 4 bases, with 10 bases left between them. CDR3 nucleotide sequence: TGTGCCAGCAGTTCGGACAACGCCTATGGCTACACCTTC. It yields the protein CASSSDNAYGYTF.

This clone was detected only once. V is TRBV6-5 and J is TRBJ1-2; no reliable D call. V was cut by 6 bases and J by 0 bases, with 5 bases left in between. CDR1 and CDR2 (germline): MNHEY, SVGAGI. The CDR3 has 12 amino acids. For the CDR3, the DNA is TGTGCCAGCAGACAAACTAACTATGGCTACACCTTC. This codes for CASRQTNYGYTF.

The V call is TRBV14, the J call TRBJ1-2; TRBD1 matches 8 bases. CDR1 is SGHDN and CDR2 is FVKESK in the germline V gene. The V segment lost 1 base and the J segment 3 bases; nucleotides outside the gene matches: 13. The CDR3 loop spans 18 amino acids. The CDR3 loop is CASSQALSKPGQDYGYTF. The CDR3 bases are TGTGCCAGCAGCCAAGCTCTGTCTAAGCCGGGACAGGACTATGGCTACACCTTC.

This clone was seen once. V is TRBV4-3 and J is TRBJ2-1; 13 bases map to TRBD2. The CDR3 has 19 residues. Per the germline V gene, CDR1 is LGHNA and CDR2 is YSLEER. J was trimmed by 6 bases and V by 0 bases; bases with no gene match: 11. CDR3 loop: CASSQELGTSGTSRNEQFF. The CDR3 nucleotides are TGCGCCAGCAGCCAAGAGTTGGGGACTAGCGGGACCTCGCGCAATGAGCAGTTCTTC.

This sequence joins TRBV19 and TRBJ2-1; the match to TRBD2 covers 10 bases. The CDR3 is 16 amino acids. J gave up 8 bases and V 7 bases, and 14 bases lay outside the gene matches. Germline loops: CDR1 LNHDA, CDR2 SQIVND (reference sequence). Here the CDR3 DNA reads TGTGCCAGTAACGGGCTAGCGGGAGATGGTGTATATGAGCAGTTCTTC. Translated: CASNGLAGDGVYEQFF.

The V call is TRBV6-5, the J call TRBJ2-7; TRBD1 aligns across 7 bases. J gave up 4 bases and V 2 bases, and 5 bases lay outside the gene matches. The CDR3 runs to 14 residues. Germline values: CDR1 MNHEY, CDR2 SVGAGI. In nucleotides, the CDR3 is TGTGCCAGCAGTTACCAGCAGGGGGATTACGAGCAGTACTTC. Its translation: CASSYQQGDYEQYF.

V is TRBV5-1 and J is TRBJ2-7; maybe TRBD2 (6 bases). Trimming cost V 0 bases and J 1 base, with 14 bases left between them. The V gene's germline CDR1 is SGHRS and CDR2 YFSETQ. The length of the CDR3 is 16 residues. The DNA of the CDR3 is TGCGCCAGCAGCTTGGGGGGGACTCAAGATTCCTACGAGCAGTACTTC. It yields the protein CASSLGGTQDSYEQYF.

The CDR3 DNA reads TGCGCCAGCAGCCAAGATAGTGGGAGGGCTTACTACACCTTC. Amino acids: CASSQDSGRAYYTF. This chain uses TRBV4-1 with TRBJ1-2; no clear D. Per the germline V gene, CDR1 is MGHRA and CDR2 is YSYEKL. The CDR3 sequence is 14 residues long. V was pared by 0 bases and J by 10 bases, with 15 bases between.